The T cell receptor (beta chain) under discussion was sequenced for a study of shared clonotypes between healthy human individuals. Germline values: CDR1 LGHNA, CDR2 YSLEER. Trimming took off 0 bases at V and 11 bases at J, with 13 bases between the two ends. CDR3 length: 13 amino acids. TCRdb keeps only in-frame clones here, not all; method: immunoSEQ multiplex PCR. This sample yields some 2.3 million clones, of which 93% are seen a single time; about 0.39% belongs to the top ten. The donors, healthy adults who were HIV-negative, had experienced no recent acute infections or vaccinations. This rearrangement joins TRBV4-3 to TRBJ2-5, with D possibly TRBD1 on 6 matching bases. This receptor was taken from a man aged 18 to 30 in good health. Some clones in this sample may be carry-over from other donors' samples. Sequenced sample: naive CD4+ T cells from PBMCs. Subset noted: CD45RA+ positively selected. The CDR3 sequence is CASSQEAGAWQYF. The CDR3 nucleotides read TGCGCCAGCAGCCAAGAAGCAGGGGCTTGGCAGTACTTC.